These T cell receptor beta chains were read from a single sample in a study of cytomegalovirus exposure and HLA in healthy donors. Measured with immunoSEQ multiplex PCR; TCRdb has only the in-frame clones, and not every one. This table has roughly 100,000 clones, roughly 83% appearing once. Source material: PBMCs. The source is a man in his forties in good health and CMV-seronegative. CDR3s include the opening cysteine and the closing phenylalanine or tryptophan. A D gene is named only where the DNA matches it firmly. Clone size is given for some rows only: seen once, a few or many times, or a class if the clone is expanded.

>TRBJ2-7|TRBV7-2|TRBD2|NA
TGTGCCAGCAGCTTAACGGGAGGCGAGCAGTACTTC
CASSLTGGEQYF
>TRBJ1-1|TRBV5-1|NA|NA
TGCGCCAGCAGCTTGGGAGCTGGGAACACTGAAGCTTTCTTT
CASSLGAGNTEAFF
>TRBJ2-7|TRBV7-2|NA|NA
TGTGCCAGCAGCCCCCGGAGCGCCTCCTACGAGCAGTACTTC
CASSPRSASYEQYF
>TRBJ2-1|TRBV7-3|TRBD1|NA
TGTGCCAGCAGCTTGATAGGGGGCCGCGACAATGAGCAGTTCTTC
CASSLIGGRDNEQFF
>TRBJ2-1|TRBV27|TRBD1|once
TGTGCCAGCAGTTTTCGGGACAGGGTGGGCAATGAGCAGTTCTTC
CASSFRDRVGNEQFF
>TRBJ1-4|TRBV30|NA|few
TGTGCCTGGAACTTCGTCGGTGAAAAACTGTTTTTT
CAWNFVGEKLFF
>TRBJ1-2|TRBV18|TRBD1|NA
TGTGCCAGCTCACGGGGGACAGGGGGCCTTTCTAACTATGGCTACACCTTC
CASSRGTGGLSNYGYTF
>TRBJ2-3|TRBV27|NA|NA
TGTGCCAGCAGGCCGCTAAGGACTCCTTTGGGAGATACGCAGTATTTT
CASRPLRTPLGDTQYF
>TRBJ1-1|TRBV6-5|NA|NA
TGTGCCAGCAGTCGAGCGGGACGGGGGGGGTCTGAAGCTTTCTTT
CASSRAGRGGSEAFF
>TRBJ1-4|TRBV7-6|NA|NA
TGTGCCAGCAGCTTAGGTTGGACTGTAGAAAAACTGTTTTTT
CASSLGWTVEKLFF
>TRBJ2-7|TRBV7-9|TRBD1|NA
TGTGCCAGCAGCTCGTTGGGACAGGGATCCTACGAGCAGTACTTC
CASSSLGQGSYEQYF
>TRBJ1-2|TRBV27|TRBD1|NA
TGTGCCAGCACCTCGGACAGGAAAGCTAACTATGGCTACACCTTC
CASTSDRKANYGYTF
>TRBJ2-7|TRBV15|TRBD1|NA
TGTGCCACCAGCAGAGTTGTCGGGACAGGGGGCTTCTCCTACGAGCAGTACTTC
CATSRVVGTGGFSYEQYF
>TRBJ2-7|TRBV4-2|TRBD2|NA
TGTGCCAGCAGCCAAGCGGGACTAGGGAACTACGAGCAGTACTTC
CASSQAGLGNYEQYF
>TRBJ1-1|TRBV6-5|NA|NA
TGTGCCAGCAGCACGGGGGGGACGGTCACTGAAGCTTTCTTT
CASSTGGTVTEAFF
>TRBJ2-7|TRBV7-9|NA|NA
TGTGCCAGCAGCCCACAGGGTATTGAGGGCGAGCAGTACTTC
CASSPQGIEGEQYF
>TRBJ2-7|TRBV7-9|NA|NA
TGTGCCAGCAGCCCCGGGAGACATTACGAGCAGTACTTC
CASSPGRHYEQYF
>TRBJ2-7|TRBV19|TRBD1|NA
TGTGCCAGTAGCGGACAGGGTGAGCATAGTTCCCCCTACGAGCAGTACTTC
CASSGQGEHSSPYEQYF
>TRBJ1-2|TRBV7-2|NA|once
TGTGCCAGCAGTCCCAGGAGGGGTGCCAACTATGGCTACACCTTC
CASSPRRGANYGYTF
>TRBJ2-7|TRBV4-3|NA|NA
TGCGCCAGCAGCCAAGATTTGAGCAGGGGCAACGAGCAGTACTTC
CASSQDLSRGNEQYF
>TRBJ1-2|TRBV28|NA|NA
TGTGCCAGCAGCACTACAGGGCCCTATGGCTACACCTTC
CASSTTGPYGYTF
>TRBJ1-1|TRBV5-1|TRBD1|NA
TGCGCCAGCAGCTTGGCAGGGGGCGGGGAAGCTTTCTTT
CASSLAGGGEAFF
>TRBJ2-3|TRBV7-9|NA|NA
TGTTCCAGCAGCTCCAAGGGGGGGCTGGGGACAGATACGCAGTATTTT
CSSSSKGGLGTDTQYF
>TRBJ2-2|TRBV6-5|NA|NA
TGTGCCAGCAGTCGAGGGAGGATCAACGGGGAGCTGTTTTTT
CASSRGRINGELFF
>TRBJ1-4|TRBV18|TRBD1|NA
TGTGCCAGCTCACCGGGACAGGGTGGGGATGAAAAACTGTTTTTT
CASSPGQGGDEKLFF
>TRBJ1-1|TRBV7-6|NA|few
TGTGCCAGCAGCCGCGGACAGATCCCTGAAGCTTTCTTT
CASSRGQIPEAFF
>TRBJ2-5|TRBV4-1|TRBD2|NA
TGCGCCAGCAGCCAACTAGCGGGGGGGAGGGAGACCCAGTACTTC
CASSQLAGGRETQYF
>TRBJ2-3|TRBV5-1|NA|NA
TGCGCCAGCAGCTTGACCTTGGCCCCAGATACGCAGTATTTT
CASSLTLAPDTQYF
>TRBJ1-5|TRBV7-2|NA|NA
TGTGCCAGCAGCTTAGGCTGGAGGCAAATTCAGCCCCAGCATTTT
CASSLGWRQIQPQHF
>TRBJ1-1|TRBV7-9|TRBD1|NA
TGTGCCAGCAGCTTGGGACAGCTAATGAACACTGAAGCTTTCTTT
CASSLGQLMNTEAFF
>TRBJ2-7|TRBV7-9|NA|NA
TGTTCCAGCAGCTTAGATTTAACTGCTAGGTCCTACGAGCAGTACTTC
CSSSLDLTARSYEQYF
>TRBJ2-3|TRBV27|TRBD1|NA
TGTGCCAGCAGTTTCCTCACAGGGGGAGAAGGCACAGATACGCAGTATTTT
CASSFLTGGEGTDTQYF
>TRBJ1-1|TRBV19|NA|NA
TGTGCCAGTAGTTTCCGGACAGAGAACACTGAAGCTTTCTTT
CASSFRTENTEAFF
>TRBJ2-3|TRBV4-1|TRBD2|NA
TGCGCCAGCAGCCAATCTAGCGGGGTGGCAGATACGCAGTATTTT
CASSQSSGVADTQYF
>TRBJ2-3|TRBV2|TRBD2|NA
TGTGCCAGCAGTGAAGGGCGGGGGGGTACAGATACGCAGTATTTT
CASSEGRGGTDTQYF
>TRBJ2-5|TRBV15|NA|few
TGTGCCACCAGCAGAGTAGGCCAGGGAGAGACCCAGTACTTC
CATSRVGQGETQYF
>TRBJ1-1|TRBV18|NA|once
TGTGCCAGCTCACCAAACGGGGAGGACACTGAAGCTTTCTTT
CASSPNGEDTEAFF
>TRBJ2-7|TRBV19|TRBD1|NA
TGTGCCAGTAGCGACAGGGCAGAATCCTACGAGCAGTACTTC
CASSDRAESYEQYF
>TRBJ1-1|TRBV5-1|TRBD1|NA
TGCGCCAGCAGCTTCTTCGGGACAGGGAACACTGAAGCTTTCTTT
CASSFFGTGNTEAFF
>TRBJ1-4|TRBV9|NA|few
TGTGCCAGCAGCTATCCCAAGGGGGTCAGGACTAATGAAAAACTGTTTTTT
CASSYPKGVRTNEKLFF
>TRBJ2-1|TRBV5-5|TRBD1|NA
TGTGCCAGCAGCCTCCCGGGACAGGGTAGCCCGATTAACTACAATGAGCAGTTCTTC
CASSLPGQGSPINYNEQFF
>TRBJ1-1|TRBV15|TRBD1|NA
TGTGCCACCAGCGAGGGACAGGGGGAGGGGGGGGGCACTGAAGCTTTCTTT
CATSEGQGEGGGTEAFF
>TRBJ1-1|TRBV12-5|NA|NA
TGTGCTAGTGTTCGGCTGGACAGCTGGAACACTGAAGCTTTCTTT
CASVRLDSWNTEAFF
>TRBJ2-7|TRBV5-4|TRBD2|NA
TGTGCCAGCAGCTCGGGGGTAGCGGGGGGGCGGCGCGAGCAGTACTTC
CASSSGVAGGRREQYF
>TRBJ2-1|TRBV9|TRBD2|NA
TGTGCCAGCAGCCCCCAACTTGGGACTAGCGGTAGGAATGAGCAGTTCTTC
CASSPQLGTSGRNEQFF
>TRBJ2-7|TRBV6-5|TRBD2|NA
TGTGCCAGCAGTTACTCGACTAGCGGGGGGTACGAGCAGTACTTC
CASSYSTSGGYEQYF
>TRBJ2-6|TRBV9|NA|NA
TGTGCCAGCAGCGAACTGACTCGTTATGGGTCTGGGGCCAACGTCCTGACTTTC
CASSELTRYGSGANVLTF
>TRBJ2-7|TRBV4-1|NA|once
TGCGCCAGCAGCCCGTCTAGCGAGGGACAGCGACCCTACGAGCAGTACTTC
CASSPSSEGQRPYEQYF
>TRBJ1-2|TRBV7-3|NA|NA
TGTGCCAGCAGCTTAACTGGGCCGCCCGCTAACTATGGCTACACCTTC
CASSLTGPPANYGYTF
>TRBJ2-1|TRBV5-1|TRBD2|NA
TGCGCCAGCAGCTCCCTACATCCGGGACTAGACCATTACAATGAGCAGTTCTTC
CASSSLHPGLDHYNEQFF
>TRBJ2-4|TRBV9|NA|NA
TGTGCCAGCAGCCCCCGACAGGGACTAGCCAAAAACATTCAGTACTTC
CASSPRQGLAKNIQYF
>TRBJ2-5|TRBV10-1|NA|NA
TGCGCCAGCAGTGAGGGAGGTCGAGAGACCCAGTACTTC
CASSEGGRETQYF
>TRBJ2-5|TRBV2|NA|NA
TGTGCCAGCAGTGAGCGGGACAGGACCCAGTACTTC
CASSERDRTQYF
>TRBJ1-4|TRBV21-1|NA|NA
TGTGCCAGCAGCAAAGTGGGGGGTATAGCAACTAATGAAAAACTGTTTTTT
CASSKVGGIATNEKLFF